This T cell receptor (beta chain) was recovered during a study of T-cell memory formation after mild COVID-19. 5'RACE primed from the constant segment yielded TCR alpha and TCR beta cDNA libraries bearing sample barcodes and UMIs. TCRdb fed the 5' RACE reads into MiXCR, producing one record per CDR3 protein. The top ten hold under 25% of the sample, which has around 300,000 distinct CDR3 sequences, approximately 19% seen once. Study observations and caveats: Researchers found some responding clones in pre-infection memory, a sign that cross-reactive memory joined. Unconfirmed was the SARS-CoV-2 specificity of second-wave clones that peaked on day 37. Researchers report contracting CD4+ clones mostly in CM and EM, with CD8+ clones in EMRA.

Concerning this clonotype: Its specificity is not known.

The CDR3 totals 16 residues. V was pared by 5 bases and J by 5 bases, with 21 bases between. Germline lookup yields CDR1 SEHNR and CDR2 FQNEAQ (reference sequence). The J gene is TRBJ2-5, the V gene TRBV7-9; possible D gene TRBD1, 6 bases. The specimen sequenced was PBMCs or a T cell subset sorted from them (not recorded which). The TCR originated in a man between 18 and 35 years old who had mild COVID-19 (a few samples of this study predate the infection). Cell type and time point are not known. CDR3 sequence reads: CASSPWPARGGETQYF. CDR3 coding DNA: TGTGCCAGCAGCCCCTGGCCGGCCAGGGGCGGTGAGACCCAGTACTTC.